This T cell receptor beta chain was documented in a study of cytomegalovirus exposure and HLA in healthy donors. Study-wide findings and caveats: It was reported that the classifier diagnosed cytomegalovirus status with high specificity and sensitivity in both the original and validation cohorts. Associated with cytomegalovirus, according to the listing, were about 160 TCR beta chains.

About this clone itself: What it binds is not known.

Trimming took 6 bases from V and 6 from J, leaving 12 bases between them. This CDR3 has 11 residues. Germline-derived CDR1 and CDR2 are DFQATT and SNEGSKA (reference sequence). Here immunoSEQ multiplex PCR was the method, and the copy in TCRdb shows in-frame clones only, minus some. In the table there are 150,000 to 200,000 clones, 81% of which are singletons. Separation from the approximately 720-subject first cohort characterized the roughly 120-subject validation cohort, to which the donors belonged. The rearrangement joins TRBV20-1 to TRBJ2-7, with D possibly TRBD1 on 5 matching bases. This receptor was obtained from a woman in her 30s in good health and CMV-seronegative. The sequenced material came from PBMCs. CDR3 region: CSALRVLEQYF. The CDR3 nucleotides are TGCAGTGCCCTCAGGGTTCTCGAGCAGTACTTC.